The rows below give T cell receptor beta chains drawn from one sample of a study of regulatory T cells in long-lasting Graves disease. TCRdb fed the multiplex PCR reads into MiXCR, producing one record per CDR3 protein. Altogether about 450,000 distinct CDR3 sequences are present, around 13% being singletons, with the ten largest covering under 20%. These data were likewise used in another study, on T cells in Graves' hyperthyroidism and ophthalmopathy.

The sequenced sample was peripheral blood mononuclear cells (PBMCs), obtained at new diagnosis, from a patient treated with antithyroid drugs. All receptors come from a woman in her 50s with Graves disease. The CDR3 runs from the conserved cysteine through the conserved F or W. The D gene is left open where the match is weak. Not all rows give a size; the values are once, few, many and, for expanded clones, a class.

v_gene,abundance,d_gene,j_gene,CDR3nt,CDR3aa
TRBV7-6,many,.,TRBJ1-4,TGTGCCAGCAGCTCCGTCCCTAATGAAAAACTGTTTTTT,CASSSVPNEKLFF
TRBV5-1,many,TRBD1,TRBJ2-7,TGCGCCAGCAGCTTTGGGACAGGGCTTACGCAGCAGTACTTC,CASSFGTGLTQQYF
TRBV7-8,.,.,TRBJ1-5,TGTGCCAGCAGCTTAGCGGGGCTTTATAGCAATCAGCCCCAGCATTTT,CASSLAGLYSNQPQHF
TRBV5-4,.,.,TRBJ2-5,TGTGCCAGCAGCTTGTATAGCTTCCAAGAGACCCAGTACTTC,CASSLYSFQETQYF
TRBV7-6,.,TRBD1,TRBJ2-7,TGTGCCAGCAGCTTAAGTGGGACAGGGGCTGGGTACTACGAGCAGTACTTC,CASSLSGTGAGYYEQYF
TRBV18,many,TRBD2,TRBJ2-7,TGTGCCAGCTCACCGAGGACTAGCGGGATGTGGGAGCAGTACTTC,CASSPRTSGMWEQYF
TRBV7-6,many,.,TRBJ2-3,TGTGCCAGCAGCTTGGCGGAAGCTAGCACAGATACGCAGTATTTT,CASSLAEASTDTQYF
TRBV20-1,many,.,TRBJ1-4,TGCAGTGCTCTGTCCGGGGAGACGAATGAAAAACTGTTTTTT,CSALSGETNEKLFF
TRBV12-3/TRBV12-4,many,TRBD2,TRBJ2-3,TGTGCCAGCAGCGCGGGAGCAGATACGCAGTATTTT,CASSAGADTQYF
TRBV28,many,TRBD1,TRBJ1-2,TGTGCCAGCAGTTTACAGGGGGCGTACTATGGCTACACCTTC,CASSLQGAYYGYTF
TRBV12-3/TRBV12-4,many,TRBD1,TRBJ2-5,TGTGCCAGCAGTTTAGAGCAGGGGGTAATCCAACAAGAGACCCAGTACTTC,CASSLEQGVIQQETQYF
TRBV3-1,many,.,TRBJ2-7,TGTGCCAGCAGGAGAGACAATTCCTACGAGCAGTACTTC,CASRRDNSYEQYF
TRBV28,.,.,TRBJ1-1,TGTGCCAGCAGTTTATCCCTAATTGAAGCTTTCTTT,CASSLSLIEAFF
TRBV19,.,.,TRBJ2-5,TGTGCCAGTAGTATGGGCGGGATGGGGGAGACCCAGTACTTC,CASSMGGMGETQYF
TRBV3-1,many,TRBD1,TRBJ2-7,TGTGCCAGCAGCCAATTCGGACAGGGATCCTACGAGCAGTACTTC,CASSQFGQGSYEQYF